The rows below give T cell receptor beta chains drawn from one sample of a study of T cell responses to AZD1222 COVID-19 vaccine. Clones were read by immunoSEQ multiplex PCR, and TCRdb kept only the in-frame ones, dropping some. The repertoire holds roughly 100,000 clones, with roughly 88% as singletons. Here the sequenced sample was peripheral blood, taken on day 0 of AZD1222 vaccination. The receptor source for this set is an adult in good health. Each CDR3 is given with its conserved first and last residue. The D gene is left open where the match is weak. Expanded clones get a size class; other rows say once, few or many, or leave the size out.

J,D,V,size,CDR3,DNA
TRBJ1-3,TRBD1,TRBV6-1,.,CASSDSGTGTGNTIYF,TGTGCCAGCAGTGATTCCGGGACAGGCACTGGAAACACCATATATTTT
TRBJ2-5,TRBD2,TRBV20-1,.,CSASRTSRETQYF,TGCAGTGCTAGTCGGACTAGTAGAGAGACCCAGTACTTC
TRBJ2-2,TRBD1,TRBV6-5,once,CASTLTGGRELFF,TGTGCCAGCACCCTGACAGGGGGCAGGGAGCTGTTTTTT
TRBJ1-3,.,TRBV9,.,CASSVEGNGNTIYF,TGTGCCAGCAGCGTAGAAGGGAATGGAAACACCATATATTTT
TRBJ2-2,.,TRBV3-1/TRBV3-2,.,CASSQVGDTGELFF,TGTGCCAGCAGCCAAGTGGGGGACACCGGGGAGCTGTTTTTT
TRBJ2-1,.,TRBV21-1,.,CASSKWTSGGWNEQFF,TGTGCCAGCAGCAAATGGACTAGCGGGGGTTGGAATGAGCAGTTCTTC
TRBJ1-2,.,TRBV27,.,CASSLSLPGALTSYGYTF,TGTGCCAGCAGTTTATCCCTCCCCGGGGCCCTAACCTCCTATGGCTACACCTTC
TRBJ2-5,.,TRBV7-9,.,CASSPGGLIQETQYF,TGTGCCAGCAGCCCCGGGGGTTTAATCCAAGAGACCCAGTACTTC
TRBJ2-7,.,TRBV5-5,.,CASSPRHSPYEQYF,TGTGCCAGCAGCCCCCGACACAGTCCCTACGAGCAGTACTTC
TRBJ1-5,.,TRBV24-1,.,CATSDANGTPNQPQHF,TGTGCCACCAGTGATGCGAACGGGACACCCAATCAGCCCCAGCATTTT
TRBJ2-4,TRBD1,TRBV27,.,CASSKGRETGQNIQYF,TGTGCCAGCAGCAAAGGAAGAGAGACAGGGCAAAACATTCAGTACTTC
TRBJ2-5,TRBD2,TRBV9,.,CASSASGGALAETQYF,TGTGCCAGCAGCGCGAGCGGGGGGGCGTTGGCAGAGACCCAGTACTTC
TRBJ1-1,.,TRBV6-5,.,CASTRRGWVNTEAFF,TGTGCCAGCACCCGACGTGGATGGGTGAACACTGAAGCTTTCTTT
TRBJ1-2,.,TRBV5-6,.,CASSLGAAYYGYTF,TGTGCCAGCAGCTTGGGGGCAGCTTACTATGGCTACACCTTC
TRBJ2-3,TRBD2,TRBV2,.,CASRGQWTSGASTDTQYF,TGTGCCAGCAGGGGCCAGTGGACTAGCGGGGCCTCCACAGATACGCAGTATTTT
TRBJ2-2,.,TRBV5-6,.,CASSLAPASRTGELFF,TGTGCCAGCAGCTTGGCCCCAGCCTCGAGGACCGGGGAGCTGTTTTTT